The T cell receptor beta chain under discussion was sequenced for a study of regulatory T cells in long-lasting Graves disease. Overall study: Graves' patients diagnosed newly had used antithyroid drugs under 3 months.

The sample holds many counts of this clonotype. The CDR3 consists of 16 residues. CDR1 and CDR2 (germline): MDHEN, SYDVKM. V was trimmed by 3 bases and J by 4 bases, leaving 18 bases between them. Documented time point: newly diagnosed GD, antithyroid drugs for less than 3 months. TCR sequences were obtained from RNA taken from PBMCs. Construction of the TCR beta libraries employed iRepertoire HTBI primers in conjunction with Arm-PCR of CDR3 regions. TCRdb recomputed calls from the multiplex PCR reads with MiXCR, one row per CDR3 protein. The table lists 510,000 or so distinct CDR3 sequences, around 12% of them singletons. Another study also made use of these data, one on T cells in Graves' hyperthyroidism and ophthalmopathy.

This chain connects TRBV28 to TRBJ1-2; maybe TRBD1 (5 bases). Source: peripheral blood mononuclear cells (PBMCs), taken at new diagnosis, from a patient treated with antithyroid drugs. The receptor comes from a woman aged 30 to 39 with Graves disease. This CDR3 is CASSFLLGGMGYGYTF. The CDR3 coding sequence is TGTGCCAGCAGTTTTCTTTTGGGGGGAATGGGCTATGGCTACACCTTC.